These 13 T cell receptor beta chains originate from one sample sequenced in a study of cytomegalovirus exposure and HLA in healthy donors. Produced via immunoSEQ multiplex PCR; TCRdb's table is partial and in-frame only. The sample consists of about 200,000 clones, approximately 78% of them appearing once. The sequenced material came from PBMCs. The receptors were gathered from a woman under 40 in good health and CMV-seronegative.

The V call is TRBV4-1, the J call TRBJ2-2; 7 nucleotides align to TRBD1. V was clipped by 2 bases and J by 7 bases; unmatched bases: 7. This CDR3 spans 15 amino acids. CDR1 is MGHRA and CDR2 is YSYEKL in the germline V gene. The CDR3 spells CASSQQQGFSGELFF. The CDR3 DNA follows: TGCGCCAGCAGCCAACAACAGGGGTTTAGCGGGGAGCTGTTTTTT.

The chain links TRBV14 to TRBJ1-1, with D possibly TRBD1 on 6 matching bases. The CDR3 is 11 amino acids. The V end lost 4 bases, the J end lost 8 bases, and 8 bases lay between the germline ends. Germline CDR1 SGHDN, CDR2 FVKESK. The CDR3 is CASSRGGEAFF. DNA for the CDR3: TGTGCCAGCAGCCGGGGGGGCGAAGCTTTCTTT.

The chain employs TRBV9 and TRBJ2-5; weak D call: TRBD2 (5 bases). There are 16 residues in the CDR3. The V gene's germline CDR1 is SGDLS and CDR2 YYNGEE. Between the trimmed V and J ends, which lost 0 bases and 3 bases, there was a span of 15 bases. The CDR3, as DNA: TGTGCCAGCAGCGTAGGTAGGCGGGTCTGGGAAGAGACCCAGTACTTC. Its translation: CASSVGRRVWEETQYF.

The genes are TRBV5-4 and TRBJ1-1, with 7 bases matching TRBD1. The ends lost 5 bases at V and 0 bases at J; junction bases unmatched: 10. Germline lookup yields CDR1 SGHNT and CDR2 YYREEE (reference sequence). The CDR3 totals 16 residues. CDR3 coding DNA: TGTGCCAGCAGTACCGGGACAGCCTTCATGAACACTGAAGCTTTCTTT. This sequence encodes CASSTGTAFMNTEAFF.

The chain carries TRBV19 and TRBJ2-7; perhaps TRBD2 as D (6 bases). Trimming cost V 5 bases and J 2 bases, with 16 bases left between them. This CDR3 spans 15 amino acids. Germline V gene data show CDR1 as LNHDA and CDR2 as SQIVND (reference sequence). CDR3 in amino acids: CASSRTSPGPYEQYF. DNA for the CDR3: TGTGCCAGTAGTCGAACTAGCCCCGGACCCTACGAGCAGTACTTC.

This CDR3 is CASSPGTSGTDTQYF. CDR3 sequence (DNA): TGTGCCAGCAGCCCCGGGACTAGCGGCACAGATACGCAGTATTTT. The J gene is TRBJ2-3, the V gene TRBV13; 10 bases map to TRBD2. The V gene's germline CDR1 is PRHDT and CDR2 FYEKMQ (reference sequence). This CDR3 contains 15 residues. The V segment lost 5 bases and the J segment 1 base; nucleotides outside the gene matches: 3.

The chain uses TRBV30 and TRBJ2-3; possible D gene TRBD2, 5 bases. The ends were cut back, 5 bases at V and 1 base at J, with 10 bases in the middle. Germline loops: CDR1 GTSNPN, CDR2 SVGIG (reference sequence). The CDR3 has 13 residues. The CDR3 protein is CAWGSSGTDTQYF. As DNA, the CDR3 is TGTGCCTGGGGGAGTAGTGGCACAGATACGCAGTATTTT.

In this sample, this clone turned up once. CDR3 amino acids: CASSFGQGSFNYGYTF. The CDR3 DNA reads as TGTGCCAGCAGCTTCGGGCAGGGAAGCTTTAACTATGGCTACACCTTC. The rearrangement links TRBV7-9 to TRBJ1-2, with TRBD1 as a possible D gene (5 bases). Trimming shortened V by 3 bases and J by 1 base, and 15 bases separated the two germline ends. The CDR3 spans 16 residues. Germline-derived CDR1 and CDR2 are SEHNR and FQNEAQ (reference sequence). The whole variable domain, filled in from reference TRBV7-9 and TRBJ1-2, reads DTGVSQNPRHKITKRGQNVTFRCDPISEHNRLYWYRQTLGQGPEFLTYFQNEAQLEKSRLLSDRFSAERPKGSFSTLEIQRTEQGDSAMYLCASSFGQGSFNYGYTFGSGTRLTVV.

The J gene is TRBJ2-3, the V gene TRBV6-1; TRBD2 might be the D (5 bases). V lost 7 bases and J 0 bases, leaving 14 bases between the germline ends. The CDR3 is 15 residues long. Germline CDR1 MNHNS, CDR2 SASEGT. DNA of the CDR3: TGTGCCAGCACCTCCGCCCGGGGTAGCACAGATACGCAGTATTTT. It encodes CASTSARGSTDTQYF.

The rearrangement uses TRBV18 and TRBJ2-2; TRBD1 might be the D (6 bases). The germline gives CDR1 KGHSH, CDR2 LQKENI. The CDR3 covers 18 residues. The V end was cut by 3 bases, the J end by 1 base, with 18 bases between. In DNA, the CDR3 is TGTGCCAGCTCACCCATGCTACAGGGTCCCCAGAACACCGGGGAGCTGTTTTTT. Amino acids: CASSPMLQGPQNTGELFF.

This sequence joins TRBV12-5 and TRBJ1-1, with D possibly being TRBD1 (6 bases). The CDR3 length is 14 residues. The V end lost 4 bases, the J end lost 5 bases, and 14 bases lay between the germline ends. Looked up from germline, CDR1 is LGHNT and CDR2 is FRNRAP. CDR3 region: CASGSGHRETEAFF. In nucleotides, the CDR3 is TGTGCTAGTGGTTCCGGCCACAGGGAGACTGAAGCTTTCTTT.

The V and J genes are TRBV19 and TRBJ2-1; TRBD2 matches 7 bases. There are 15 residues in the CDR3. Trimming cost V 6 bases and J 0 bases; bases outside gene matches: 5. Germline-derived CDR1 and CDR2 are LNHDA and SQIVND (reference sequence). For the CDR3, the DNA is TGTGCCAGTAGAGGAGCGGGAACCTCCTACAATGAGCAGTTCTTC. Its protein is CASRGAGTSYNEQFF.

This clone is a singleton in its sample. The chain combines TRBV27 with TRBJ2-7; 9 bases agree with TRBD1. Trimming cost V 1 base and J 5 bases; bases outside gene matches: 12. Germline CDR1 is MNHEY and CDR2 is SMNVEV (reference sequence). The length of the CDR3 is 17 residues. CDR3 region: CASSLWGRRQGVDEQYF. For the CDR3, the DNA is TGTGCCAGCAGTTTATGGGGTAGGAGACAGGGGGTCGACGAGCAGTACTTC.